The present TCR beta chain was sequenced within a study of shared clonotypes between healthy human individuals (dated by TCRdb to 2018 to 2020). Study-level background: The cohort included a few men and a couple of women between 18 and 49 years of age. To estimate repertoire size and how much clonotype sharing occurs between individuals, the study deeply sequenced the blood TCR repertoires of about five healthy adults. For each donor, CD4 naive and CD4 memory were each given three plates, CD8 naive was given two plates, and CD8 memory was given one plate. Between about 0.94 and 8.9 billion PBMCs per donor were obtained by leukapheresis. To increase sequencing depth and limit assay-specific biases, different laboratories used diverse techniques to prepare libraries and sequence TCR repertoires.

Broader findings and caveats from the paper: Incomplete sequencing was indicated by rarefaction of sorted-subset datasets, despite the large sequencing depth. When several donors were compared, the shared fraction of clonotypes was around 5% for naive CD4, 3.5% to 4% for naive CD8, 2.3% for memory CD4, and 0.35% to 0.5% for memory CD8. The small number of donors limited the genetic and exposure-history diversity represented. Pairwise subsampling led to the expectation that sequencing depth would affect the degree of clonotype sharing among donors. Estimated clonotype richness was generally larger for naive than for memory subsets. Compared with non-shared clonotypes, the clonotypes found in all four sorted-subset donors had higher generation probabilities. Only blood was sampled, and tissue TCR repertoires likely differ from those in blood.

The donors were healthy, HIV-negative adults who had no recently reported acute infections or vaccinations. Every donor was a Caucasian adult living in Nashville, Tennessee, USA. CD4+ T cells were enriched through magnetic negative selection, after which naive cells were positively selected on CD45RA and the remaining negative fraction served as the memory subset. After blood collection by leukapheresis, PBMCs were isolated using Ficoll-Histopaque density gradient centrifugation and then cryopreserved in the vapor phase of liquid nitrogen. Purity and quantity of every magnetically sorted T cell population were checked by analytical flow cytometry. Genomic DNA was isolated from every sorted fraction and measured by UV absorbance on a Nanodrop 2000c. Turning to this clone: No cognate antigen has been identified for it. Base qualities were left out, and no much larger clone turns up one base away.

The germline V gene gives CDR1 as MNHEY and CDR2 as SVGAGI. Its CDR3 holds 15 amino acids, cysteine through phenylalanine. Just the 45-base CDR3 DNA is kept, in frame starting at base 1. Relative to germline, V is missing 7 bases and J is missing 7 bases, with 13 bases of the junction outside any gene match. TCR CDR3 regions were amplified from genomic DNA by multiplex PCR using the deep immunoSEQ assay. Genomic DNA extracted from each cell subset was distributed evenly over all wells of several immunoSEQ 96-well plates, and each plate served as one replicate. For sorted subsets, 200 to 250 ng of genomic DNA, equivalent to 25,000 to 35,000 T cell genomes, went into each replicate PCR. Purified libraries were quantified with a Qubit 3.0 fluorometer, sized on a Bioanalyzer 2100, and re-quantified with the KAPA Library Quantification kit. Every immunoSEQ 96-well plate was sequenced on a dedicated single-read 150-cycle Illumina NextSeq 550 flow cell. In the source study's methods: Because only junctional sequences without quality scores were contained in the immunoSEQ output, filtering matching that applied to full-length reads could not be performed. Sequences were annotated with PyIR, a Python wrapper for IgBLAST v1.9, using IMGT germline references to assign V/J genes and CDR3. Any read was removed if the V/J assignment was weak (E-value above 1e-6), the CDR3 was missing, or the read contained stop codons, out-of-frame junctions, or ambiguous translated residues. A V3J clonotype was defined by an identical inferred V gene, J gene, and CDR3 amino acid sequence. Percentage overlap between repertoires was calculated by dividing the number of shared unique clonotypes by the size of the smaller repertoire. Richness of each repertoire was evaluated using RTK rarefaction, the Chao1 estimator, and Recon v2.1 estimates of unobserved clonotypes. For all TCRbeta clonotypes obtained by the gDNA method from several donors, generation probabilities were computed with OLGA. TCRdb obtained this table from immuneACCESS and retained in-frame rearrangements with V and J assigned. These tables miss some clones; where compared with another copy, unresolved V genes account for less than half of the shortfall, and the remainder is unexplained. The V and J calls and clone size come from that table; D and trimming were worked out from the DNA. Counted in this sample were hundreds of thousands of clones; more than 95% of them appeared once. The ten top clones hold approximately 0.057% of the sample.

The chain links TRBV6-5 with TRBJ2-1; the junction holds 7 bases that match TRBD1. Sequences were obtained from naive CD4+ T cells sorted from blood. The cell subset or site tag for this specimen amounts to: CD45RA+ positively selected. This clonotype was sampled from a woman aged 25 to 39 in good health. The CDR3 reads CASTADRVRNNEQFF. The base sequence is TGTGCCAGCACTGCCGACAGGGTGAGGAATAATGAGCAGTTCTTC.